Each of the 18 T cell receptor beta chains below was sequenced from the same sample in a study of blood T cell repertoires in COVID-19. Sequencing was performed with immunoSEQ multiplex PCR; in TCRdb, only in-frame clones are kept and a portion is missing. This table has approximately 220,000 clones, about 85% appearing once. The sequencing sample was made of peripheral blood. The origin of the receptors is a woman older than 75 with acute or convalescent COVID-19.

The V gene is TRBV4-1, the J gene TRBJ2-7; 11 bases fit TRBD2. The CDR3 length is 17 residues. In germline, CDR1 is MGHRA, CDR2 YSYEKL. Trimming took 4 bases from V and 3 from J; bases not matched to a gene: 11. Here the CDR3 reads CASSLASGGHTNYEQYF. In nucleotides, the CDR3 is TGCGCCAGCAGCCTAGCTAGCGGGGGGCATACCAACTACGAGCAGTACTTC.

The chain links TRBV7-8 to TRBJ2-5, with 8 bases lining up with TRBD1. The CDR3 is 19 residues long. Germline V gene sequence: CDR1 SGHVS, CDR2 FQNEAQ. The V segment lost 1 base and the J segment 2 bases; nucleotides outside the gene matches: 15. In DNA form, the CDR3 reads TGTGCCAGCAGCTTAGGAGATCCAGGGGGCACCCTCTCTCAAGAGACCCAGTACTTC. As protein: CASSLGDPGGTLSQETQYF.

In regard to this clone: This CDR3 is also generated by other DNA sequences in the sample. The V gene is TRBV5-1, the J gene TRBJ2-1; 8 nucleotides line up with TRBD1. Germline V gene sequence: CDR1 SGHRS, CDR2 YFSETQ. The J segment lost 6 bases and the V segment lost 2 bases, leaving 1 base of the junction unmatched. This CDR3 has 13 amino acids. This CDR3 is CASSLGQGNEQFF. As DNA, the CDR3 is TGCGCCAGCAGCTTAGGACAGGGCAATGAGCAGTTCTTC.

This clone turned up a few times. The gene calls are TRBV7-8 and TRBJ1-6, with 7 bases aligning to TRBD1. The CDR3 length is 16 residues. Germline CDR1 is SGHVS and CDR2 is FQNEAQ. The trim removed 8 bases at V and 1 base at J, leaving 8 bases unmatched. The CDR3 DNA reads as TGTGCCAGCCTAGCCGACAGGGCTTCCTATAATTCACCCCTCCACTTT. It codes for CASLADRASYNSPLHF. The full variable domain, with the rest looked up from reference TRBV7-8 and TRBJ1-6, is GAGVSQSPRYKVAKRGQDVALRCDPISGHVSLFWYQQALGQGPEFLTYFQNEAQLDKSGLPSDRFFAERPEGSVSTLKIQRTQQEDSAVYLCASLADRASYNSPLHFGNGTRLTVT.

CDR3 coding DNA: TGTGCCAGCAGCTTAGCGGGACAGGGGCCCGGGGAGCTGTTTTTT. Residues: CASSLAGQGPGELFF. The rearrangement joins TRBV7-2 to TRBJ2-2; 10 positions agree with TRBD1. The V and J ends lost 0 bases and 6 bases, in that order; junction bases with no gene match: 1. Germline CDR1 SGHTA, CDR2 FQGNSA. The CDR3 contains 15 residues.

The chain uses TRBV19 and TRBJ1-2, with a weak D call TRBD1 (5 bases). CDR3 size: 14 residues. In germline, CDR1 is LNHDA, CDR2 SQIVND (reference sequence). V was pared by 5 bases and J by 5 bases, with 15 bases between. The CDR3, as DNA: TGTGCCAGTAGTTCGGGGGAAAAAGGGTATGGCTACACCTTC. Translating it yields CASSSGEKGYGYTF.

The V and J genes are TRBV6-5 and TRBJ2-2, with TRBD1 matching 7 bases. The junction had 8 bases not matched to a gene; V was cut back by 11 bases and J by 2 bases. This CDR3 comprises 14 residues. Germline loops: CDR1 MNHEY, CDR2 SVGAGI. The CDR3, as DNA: TGTGCCGAAGGGCAGGGGGTAAACACCGGGGAGCTGTTTTTT. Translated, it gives CAEGQGVNTGELFF.

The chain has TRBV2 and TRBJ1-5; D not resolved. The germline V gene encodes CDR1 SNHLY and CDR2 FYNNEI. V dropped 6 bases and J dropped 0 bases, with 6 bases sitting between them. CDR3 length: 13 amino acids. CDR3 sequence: CASRETSNQPQHF. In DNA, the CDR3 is TGTGCCAGCAGGGAGACTAGCAATCAGCCCCAGCATTTT.

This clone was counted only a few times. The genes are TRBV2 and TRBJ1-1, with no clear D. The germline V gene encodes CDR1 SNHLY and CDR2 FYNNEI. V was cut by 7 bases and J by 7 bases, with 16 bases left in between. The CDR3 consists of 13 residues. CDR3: CASKGGSSNEAFF. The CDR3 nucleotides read TGTGCCAGCAAAGGAGGATCTAGTAATGAAGCTTTCTTT.

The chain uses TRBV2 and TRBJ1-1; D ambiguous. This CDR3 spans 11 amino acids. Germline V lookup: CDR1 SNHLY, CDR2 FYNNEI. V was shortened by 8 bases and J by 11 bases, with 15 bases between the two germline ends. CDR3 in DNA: TGTGCCAGCCGGGAGGACCTGGGGGCTTTCTTT. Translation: CASREDLGAFF.

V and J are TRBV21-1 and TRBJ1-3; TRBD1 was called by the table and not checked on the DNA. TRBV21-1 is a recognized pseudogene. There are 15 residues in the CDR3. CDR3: CASSRRTGMGNTIYF. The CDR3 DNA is TGTGCCAGCAGCAGAAGGACAGGGATGGGAAACACCATATATTTT.

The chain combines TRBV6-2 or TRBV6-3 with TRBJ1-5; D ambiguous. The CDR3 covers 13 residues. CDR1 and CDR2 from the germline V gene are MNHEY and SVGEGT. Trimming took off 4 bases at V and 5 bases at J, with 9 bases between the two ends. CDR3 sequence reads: CASSSSGYQPQHF. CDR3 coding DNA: TGTGCCAGCAGTTCATCGGGGTATCAGCCCCAGCATTTT.

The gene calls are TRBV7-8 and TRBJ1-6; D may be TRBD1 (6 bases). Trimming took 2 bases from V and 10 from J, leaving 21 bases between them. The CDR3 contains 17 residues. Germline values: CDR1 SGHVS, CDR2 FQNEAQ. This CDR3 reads CASSLSPDSAVLSPLHF. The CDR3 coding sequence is TGTGCCAGCAGCTTATCGCCGGACAGTGCCGTTCTGTCACCCCTCCACTTT.

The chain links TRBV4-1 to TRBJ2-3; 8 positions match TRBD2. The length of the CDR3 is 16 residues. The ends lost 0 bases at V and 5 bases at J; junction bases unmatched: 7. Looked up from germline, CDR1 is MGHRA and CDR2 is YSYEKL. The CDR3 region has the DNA TGCGCCAGCAGCCAAGAACAACGGGAGGGCCTAGATACGCAGTATTTT. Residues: CASSQEQREGLDTQYF.

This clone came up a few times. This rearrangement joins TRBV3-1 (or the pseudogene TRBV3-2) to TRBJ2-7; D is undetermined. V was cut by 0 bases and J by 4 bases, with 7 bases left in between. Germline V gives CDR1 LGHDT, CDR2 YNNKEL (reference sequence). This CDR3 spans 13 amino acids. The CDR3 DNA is TGTGCCAGCAGCCAAGAACCCACATACGAGCAGTACTTC. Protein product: CASSQEPTYEQYF.

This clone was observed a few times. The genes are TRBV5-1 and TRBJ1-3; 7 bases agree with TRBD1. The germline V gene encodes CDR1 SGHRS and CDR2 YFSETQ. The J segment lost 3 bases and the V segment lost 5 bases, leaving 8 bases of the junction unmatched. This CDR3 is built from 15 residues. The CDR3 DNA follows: TGCGCCAGCAGTTATGACAGGGTAAATGGAAACACCATATATTTT. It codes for CASSYDRVNGNTIYF.

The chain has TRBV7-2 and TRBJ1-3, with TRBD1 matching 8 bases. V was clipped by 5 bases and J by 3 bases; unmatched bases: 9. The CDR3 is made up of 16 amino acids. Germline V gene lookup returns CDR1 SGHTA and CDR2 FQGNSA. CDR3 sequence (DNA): TGTGCCAGCAGCGCTAGGACAGGGCTACATGGAAACACCATATATTTT. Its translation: CASSARTGLHGNTIYF. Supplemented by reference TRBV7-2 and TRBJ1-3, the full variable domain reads GAGVSQSPSNKVTEKGKDVELRCDPISGHTALYWYRQSLGQGLEFLIYFQGNSAPDKSGLPSDRFSAERTGGSVSTLTIQRTQQEDSAVYLCASSARTGLHGNTIYFGEGSWLTVV.

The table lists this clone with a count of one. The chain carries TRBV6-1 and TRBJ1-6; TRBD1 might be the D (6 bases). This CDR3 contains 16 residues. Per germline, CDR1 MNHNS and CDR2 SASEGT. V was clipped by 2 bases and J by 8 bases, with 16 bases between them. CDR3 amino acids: CASSEIQGLWDSPLHF. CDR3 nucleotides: TGTGCCAGCAGTGAAATACAGGGCCTATGGGATTCACCCCTCCACTTT.